Below, 32 T cell receptor beta chains from the same sample are listed, as sequenced in a study of blood T cell repertoires in COVID-19. TCRdb keeps only in-frame clones here, not all; method: immunoSEQ multiplex PCR. The data contain approximately 140,000 clones, around 84% of them singletons. The sample taken for sequencing was peripheral blood. Every receptor here comes from a human donor in a cohort sampled during active COVID-19.

V is TRBV7-6 and J is TRBJ2-2; TRBD2 matches at 7 bases. This CDR3 is 13 amino acids long. Trimming at V came to 8 bases and at J to 6 bases, leaving 6 bases not matched to a gene. Germline values: CDR1 SGHVS, CDR2 FNYEAQ. CDR3 nucleotide sequence: TGTGCCAGCCGGGGAGGGGCGGCCGGGGAGCTGTTTTTT. This sequence encodes CASRGGAAGELFF.

CDR3 sequence reads: CASSLGTGIPREQYF. Here the CDR3 DNA reads TGTGCCAGCAGCTTAGGGACAGGGATCCCCCGCGAGCAGTACTTC. The chain recombines TRBV7-9 with TRBJ2-7, with 8 bases matching TRBD1. Per germline, CDR1 SEHNR and CDR2 FQNEAQ (reference sequence). V was clipped by 1 base and J by 6 bases; unmatched bases: 8. CDR3 length: 15 residues.

CDR3 sequence (DNA): TGTGGGGCACAGGGCAGAATGAACACTGAAGCTTTCTTT. The encoded protein is CGAQGRMNTEAFF. The chain carries TRBV6-5 and TRBJ1-1; D possibly corresponds to TRBD1 (6 bases). The CDR3 totals 13 residues. Germline CDR1 MNHEY, CDR2 SVGAGI.

The chain combines TRBV2 with TRBJ1-2; tentatively, D is TRBD1 (6 bases). CDR3 length: 14 residues. V lost 5 bases and J 1 base, leaving 11 bases between the germline ends. Germline V gene lookup returns CDR1 SNHLY and CDR2 FYNNEI. In nucleotides, the CDR3 is TGTGCCAGCAGTCACCCCAGGGGTAACTATGGCTACACCTTC. Its protein product is CASSHPRGNYGYTF.

J is TRBJ2-2 and V is TRBV6-5, with 8 bases lining up with TRBD1. The V and J ends lost 2 bases and 9 bases, in that order; junction bases with no gene match: 8. The CDR3 is 15 amino acids. Germline V lookup: CDR1 MNHEY, CDR2 SVGAGI. CDR3 in amino acids: CASSYPGQGRRELFF. The CDR3 DNA reads as TGTGCCAGCAGTTACCCCGGACAGGGCCGCAGGGAGCTGTTTTTT.

This chain connects TRBV18 to TRBJ1-3; D remains unclear. V lost 3 bases to trimming and J lost 1 base, with 16 bases between them. CDR3 size: 17 residues. Germline CDR1 and CDR2: KGHSH and LQKENI. The CDR3 loop is CASSPQEADRSGNTIYF. The CDR3 DNA is TGTGCCAGCTCACCCCAGGAAGCGGACCGATCTGGAAACACCATATATTTT.

This chain joins TRBV10-2 and TRBJ2-1; 12 bases match TRBD2. The CDR3 runs to 17 residues. Trimming cost V 4 bases and J 6 bases; bases outside gene matches: 10. Germline CDR1 WSHSY, CDR2 SAAADI. Written as DNA, the CDR3 is TGCGCCAGCAGTGCCCCAAGACTAGCGGGGGACTTCAATGAGCAGTTCTTC. Protein: CASSAPRLAGDFNEQFF.

The chain joins TRBV14 to TRBJ1-2, with TRBD1 as a possible D gene (6 bases). Trimming took off 2 bases at V and 2 bases at J, with 12 bases between the two ends. The length of the CDR3 is 15 residues. Germline CDR1 and CDR2: SGHDN and FVKESK. CDR3 sequence: CASSQLTGWNYGYTF. The CDR3 DNA is TGTGCCAGCAGCCAATTGACAGGATGGAACTATGGCTACACCTTC.

The CDR3 loop is CASSWDTRSGNTIYF. The DNA of the CDR3 is TGCGCCAGCAGCTGGGACACCCGCTCTGGAAACACCATATATTTT. This chain connects TRBV5-1 to TRBJ1-3; a weak D match, TRBD1 (6 bases). Trimming shortened V by 3 bases and J by 0 bases, and 10 bases separated the two germline ends. The germline V gene has CDR1 SGHRS and CDR2 YFSETQ. The CDR3 runs 15 residues.

As concerns this clone: Other DNA sequences in the sample encode the same CDR3. The V call is TRBV3-1 (or the pseudogene TRBV3-2), the J call TRBJ1-1; 7 bases are shared with TRBD1. Germline V lookup: CDR1 LGHDT, CDR2 YNNKEL (reference sequence). The CDR3 length is 15 residues. V lost 6 bases to trimming and J lost 1 base; unmatched junction nucleotides: 8. CDR3: CASSPLTGTNTEAFF. The CDR3 DNA sequence: TGTGCCAGCAGTCCGCTGACAGGGACGAACACTGAAGCTTTCTTT.

This clone appeared a few times. The CDR3 DNA reads TGTGCCAGCAGCCAGGACAGGGGGTACGAGCAGTACTTC. Residues: CASSQDRGYEQYF. The rearrangement joins TRBV12-3 or TRBV12-4 to TRBJ2-7; 10 bases are shared with TRBD1. This CDR3 region has 13 residues. Losses at the gene ends were 6 bases for V and 4 bases for J; bases not matched to a gene: 3.

Only one count was recorded for this clone. The gene calls are TRBV2 and TRBJ1-5; D is undetermined. The V gene's germline CDR1 is SNHLY and CDR2 FYNNEI. The ends were cut back, 5 bases at V and 1 base at J, with 12 bases in the middle. The CDR3 length is 15 residues. CDR3 sequence (DNA): TGTGCCAGCAGTTCCCAGACATTGAGCAATCAGCCCCAGCATTTT. This codes for CASSSQTLSNQPQHF.

The DNA of the CDR3 is TGTGCCACCCAATGGGGGCGAGACACTGAAGCTTTCTTT. Translated: CATQWGRDTEAFF. The chain carries TRBV6-5 and TRBJ1-1; tentative D call: TRBD1 (6 bases). V was pared by 10 bases and J by 3 bases, with 15 bases between. In germline, CDR1 is MNHEY, CDR2 SVGAGI. The CDR3 loop spans 13 amino acids.

The chain recombines TRBV11-3 with TRBJ1-1; D is uncertain. Trimming left V 3 bases short and J 5 bases short, with 13 bases between. From germline, CDR1 is SGHNT and CDR2 YENEEA. This CDR3 comprises 14 residues. CDR3 nucleotides: TGTGCCAGCAGCTTCACGGGAATGGTAACTGAAGCTTTCTTT. Its translation: CASSFTGMVTEAFF. Filled out from reference TRBV11-3 and TRBJ1-1, the complete variable domain reads EAGVVQSPRYKIIEKKQPVAFWCNPISGHNTLYWYLQNLGQGPELLIRYENEEAVDDSQLPKDRFSAERLKGVDSTLKIQPAELGDSAVYLCASSFTGMVTEAFFGQGTRLTVV.

The V and J genes are TRBV15 and TRBJ1-5; possible D gene TRBD1, 6 bases. Germline values: CDR1 LNHNV, CDR2 YYDKDF (reference sequence). The CDR3 length is 14 residues. Trimming took 0 bases from V and 7 from J, leaving 10 bases between them. The CDR3 protein is CATSRERGGQPQHF. The CDR3 nucleotides read TGTGCCACCAGCAGAGAGAGGGGGGGACAGCCCCAGCATTTT.

The rearrangement uses TRBV28 and TRBJ1-2; a possible D gene is TRBD1 (6 bases). V was cut by 3 bases and J by 3 bases, with 11 bases left in between. Germline V gene lookup returns CDR1 MDHEN and CDR2 SYDVKM. CDR3 length: 14 residues. In nucleotides, the CDR3 is TGTGCCAGCAGTTTTCCGGGACAAGACTATGGCTACACCTTC. Its translation is CASSFPGQDYGYTF.

This sequence joins TRBV15 and TRBJ1-2; D is perhaps TRBD1 (5 bases). The CDR3 covers 16 residues. Germline values: CDR1 LNHNV, CDR2 YYDKDF (reference sequence). V shed 0 bases and J shed 6 bases, with 17 bases lying between them. CDR3 in DNA: TGTGCCACCAGCAGAGATGTAGTCCAGGGCGGGGATGGCTACACCTTC. Translation: CATSRDVVQGGDGYTF.

This clone occurred a few times. The V call is TRBV19, the J call TRBJ1-6, with D perhaps TRBD1 (5 bases). V was cut by 6 bases and J by 5 bases, with 14 bases left in between. The CDR3 is 15 amino acids. Germline V gives CDR1 LNHDA, CDR2 SQIVND (reference sequence). The CDR3 here is CASSTPSGDNSPLHF. DNA of the CDR3: TGTGCCAGTAGCACCCCCTCGGGGGATAATTCACCCCTCCACTTT. The full variable domain, rest sourced from reference TRBV19 and TRBJ1-6, is DGGITQSPKYLFRKEGQNVTLSCEQNLNHDAMYWYRQDPGQGLRLIYYSQIVNDFQKGDIAEGYSVSREKKESFPLTVTSAQKNPTAFYLCASSTPSGDNSPLHFGNGTRLTVT.

This clone appeared once. The chain has TRBV5-1 and TRBJ1-2, with a possible D match to TRBD1 (5 bases). Per germline, CDR1 SGHRS and CDR2 YFSETQ. V lost 0 bases and J lost 7, with 10 bases in between. This CDR3 has 13 amino acids. The CDR3: CASSLAGTGGYTF. CDR3 DNA sequence: TGCGCCAGCAGCTTGGCCGGGACTGGTGGCTACACCTTC.

V usage is TRBV2 and J usage is TRBJ1-1; no clear D. Trimming left V 0 bases short and J 5 bases short, with 7 bases between. There are 13 residues in the CDR3. Germline loops: CDR1 SNHLY, CDR2 FYNNEI. The CDR3 loop reads CASSEAGSTEAFF. The CDR3 bases are TGTGCCAGCAGTGAAGCGGGGAGTACTGAAGCTTTCTTT.

The chain is built from TRBV6-2 or TRBV6-3 and TRBJ2-1; 7 nucleotides match TRBD2. CDR3 length: 13 amino acids. Germline V gene lookup returns CDR1 MNHEY and CDR2 SVGEGT. V gave up 7 bases and J gave up 8 bases; unmatched junction bases: 8. The CDR3 sequence: CASIPPGGYEQFF. Here the CDR3 DNA reads TGTGCCAGCATCCCCCCCGGGGGGTATGAGCAGTTCTTC.

This rearrangement joins TRBV28 to TRBJ1-5, with TRBD1 identical over 7 bases. The V gene's germline CDR1 is MDHEN and CDR2 SYDVKM. The CDR3 spans 15 residues. The junction had 7 bases not matched to a gene; V was cut back by 8 bases and J by 0 bases. CDR3 nucleotides: TGTGCCAGCGTAGGGGACAGAAATAGCAATCAGCCCCAGCATTTT. Its translation: CASVGDRNSNQPQHF.

In its sample, this clone was seen once. The V and J genes are TRBV7-9 and TRBJ1-1; tentatively, D is TRBD1 (5 bases). Trimming pared 5 bases from V and 3 bases from J, leaving 19 bases between. Looked up from germline, CDR1 is SEHNR and CDR2 is FQNEAQ (reference sequence). The CDR3 is 16 residues long. CDR3 sequence: CASSPLGAGKYTEAFF. The CDR3 region has the DNA TGTGCCAGCAGCCCACTCGGCGCAGGGAAGTACACTGAAGCTTTCTTT.

J is TRBJ2-7 and V is TRBV3-1 (or the pseudogene TRBV3-2), with 10 bases aligning to TRBD1. CDR3 length equals 14 residues. J gave up 7 bases and V 6 bases, and 9 bases lay outside the gene matches. Germline lookup yields CDR1 LGHDT and CDR2 YNNKEL (reference sequence). The CDR3 here is CASSRQGAPGEQYF. The CDR3 DNA sequence: TGTGCCAGCAGTCGACAGGGGGCCCCTGGGGAGCAGTACTTC.

The chain couples TRBV7-3 to TRBJ2-1; 9 bases agree with TRBD2. This CDR3 is 15 amino acids long. The V segment lost 3 bases and the J segment 2 bases; nucleotides outside the gene matches: 2. In germline, CDR1 is SGHTA, CDR2 FQGTGA. The CDR3 region is CASSFSGGPYNEQFF. The CDR3 coding sequence is TGTGCCAGCAGCTTTAGCGGGGGCCCCTACAATGAGCAGTTCTTC.

As regards this clone: Additional DNA sequences in this sample encode the identical CDR3. The chain uses TRBV7-2 and TRBJ2-5; D remains unclear. The CDR3 sequence is 14 residues long. The V and J ends lost 0 bases and 1 base respectively, with 6 bases between them. Germline V gene lookup returns CDR1 SGHTA and CDR2 FQGNSA. The CDR3 DNA sequence: TGTGCCAGCAGCTTAGCCCCCCTCCAAGAGACCCAGTACTTC. As protein: CASSLAPLQETQYF.

The chain links TRBV28 to TRBJ2-6; 8 nucleotides match TRBD1. The V and J ends lost 5 bases and 2 bases, in that order; junction bases with no gene match: 2. The CDR3 length is 15 residues. The germline V gene encodes CDR1 MDHEN and CDR2 SYDVKM. CDR3 in DNA: TGTGCCAGCAGTCAGGGGGCGGCTGGGGCCAACGTCCTGACTTTC. Encoded protein: CASSQGAAGANVLTF.

V and J are TRBV7-3 and TRBJ2-3; D perhaps matches TRBD2 (6 bases). Germline V CDR1 and CDR2: SGHTA, FQGTGA. V was pared by 7 bases and J by 0 bases, with 11 bases between. The CDR3 spans 14 residues. The DNA for the CDR3 is TGTGCCAGCAAGGAGGGAGCTAGCACAGATACGCAGTATTTT. This codes for CASKEGASTDTQYF.

The chain combines TRBV6-1 with TRBJ2-5; tentative D call: TRBD1 (5 bases). V was cut by 1 base and J by 1 base, with 19 bases left in between. Germline-derived CDR1 and CDR2 are MNHNS and SASEGT. CDR3 length equals 18 residues. CDR3 in amino acids: CASSEGLLSTGSQETQYF. Here the CDR3 DNA reads TGTGCCAGCAGTGAAGGTTTATTGAGCACAGGCAGCCAAGAGACCCAGTACTTC.

This rearrangement joins TRBV9 to TRBJ1-2; D gene ambiguous. The CDR3 sequence is 15 residues long. Looked up from germline, CDR1 is SGDLS and CDR2 is YYNGEE. Trimming left V 4 bases short and J 1 base short, with 14 bases between. In DNA form, the CDR3 reads TGTGCCAGCAGCCCAGCGGGTAGTTTTAACTATGGCTACACCTTC. This codes for CASSPAGSFNYGYTF.

This clone occurred many times. The genes are TRBV5-1 and TRBJ2-7; no reliable D call. The CDR3 totals 13 residues. V was pared by 5 bases and J by 0 bases, with 9 bases between. Germline values: CDR1 SGHRS, CDR2 YFSETQ. CDR3 nucleotides: TGCGCCAGCAGTGAGGCCAGCTCCTACGAGCAGTACTTC. Translated: CASSEASSYEQYF.

J is TRBJ2-7 and V is TRBV28; D remains unclear. CDR3 length equals 13 residues. V gave up 4 bases and J gave up 2 bases, with 9 bases separating them. In germline, CDR1 is MDHEN, CDR2 SYDVKM. CDR3 nucleotides: TGTGCCAGCAGTTCAGGCCCGACCTACGAGCAGTACTTC. Translated: CASSSGPTYEQYF.